The present T cell receptor beta chain was sequenced within a study of shared clonotypes between healthy human individuals. Overall study: Researchers drew samples from two women and a few men aged 18 to 49.

Measured with immunoSEQ multiplex PCR; TCRdb has only the in-frame clones, and not every one. The top ten hold 1.8% of the sample, which has 730,000 or so clones, around 72% seen once. This CDR3 contains 14 residues. Germline CDR1 SGHRS, CDR2 YFSETQ. Deletions cut 4 bases from V and 1 base from J, with 11 bases between. Each sample came from a Caucasian adult donor living in Nashville, Tennessee. CD4+ cells yielded CD45RA+ naive and CD45RA-negative memory subsets. The V and J genes are TRBV5-1 and TRBJ1-1; tentatively, D is TRBD1 (6 bases). The sequence came from a woman under 40 in good health. What was sequenced was memory CD4+ T cells sorted from blood. Subset reported: CD45RA-negative fraction. Here the CDR3 reads CASSPGHANTEAFF. The CDR3 nucleotides are TGCGCCAGCAGCCCGGGACATGCGAACACTGAAGCTTTCTTT. Together with reference TRBV5-1 and TRBJ1-1, the CDR3 gives the full variable domain: KAGVTQTPRYLIKTRGQQVTLSCSPISGHRSVSWYQQTPGQGLQFLFEYFSETQRNKGNFPGRFSGRQFSNSRSEMNVSTLELGDSALYLCASSPGHANTEAFFGQGTRLTVV.